The rows below give T cell receptor beta chains drawn from one sample of a study of untreated major depressive disorder. Generated by immunoSEQ multiplex PCR, the TCRdb table keeps only in-frame clones and is missing some. The repertoire has 20,000 to 25,000 clones, 89% of them found once; the top ten carry 0.47%. The sequencing sample was made of CD4+ T cells from PBMCs. The source is a woman aged 40 to 49 in good health. The conserved cysteine and the conserved F or W are not part of the CDR3 here. The order of the fields is J gene, V gene, D gene, CDR3 protein. The D gene is left open where the match is weak.

TRBJ1-1 | TRBV6-6 | NA | ASSQGLRVPEAF
TRBJ2-3 | TRBV28 | TRBD2 | ASSLPGSGTDTQY
TRBJ2-2 | TRBV19 | NA | ASKLTGNTGELF
TRBJ1-5 | TRBV7-8 | NA | ASSRLSTKNQPQH
TRBJ2-1 | TRBV5-1 | TRBD1 | ASSVSDRGQF
TRBJ1-1 | TRBV10-2 | NA | ASSDTPKKGYTEAF
TRBJ1-4 | TRBV6-1 | TRBD1 | ASSERQGNHEKLF
TRBJ2-7 | TRBV6-1 | TRBD1 | ASTGRQGSYEQY
TRBJ2-2 | TRBV4-1 | TRBD2 | ASSQGGRLADTGELF
TRBJ1-1 | TRBV7-8 | NA | ASSTRDGRVLNTEAF
TRBJ2-2 | TRBV7-9 | TRBD2 | ASSFTGTTSMELF
TRBJ2-7 | TRBV11-2 | TRBD2 | ASSSTSGRAFRREQY
TRBJ1-5 | TRBV19 | TRBD1 | ASISTGAGQPQH
TRBJ1-1 | TRBV7-2 | NA | ASSLFGGDTEAF
TRBJ1-5 | TRBV4-2 | NA | ASSQSPGDQPQH
TRBJ2-5 | TRBV30 | NA | AWRDTGRETQY
TRBJ1-2 | TRBV6-5 | TRBD1 | ASRFGQGAYT
TRBJ2-7 | TRBV25-1 | NA | ASTFSGVPYEQY
TRBJ1-1 | TRBV6-5 | NA | ASSHGGSQAF
TRBJ1-1 | TRBV2 | NA | ASYSGRVNTEAF
TRBJ1-5 | TRBV30 | TRBD1 | AWSVGDRVDQPQH
TRBJ1-2 | TRBV28 | NA | ASSLRQSYGYT
TRBJ1-2 | TRBV28 | TRBD1 | ASNSHGQGGYT
TRBJ2-7 | TRBV30 | NA | AWSRGVSGYEQY
TRBJ1-4 | TRBV7-9 | NA | ASSSEGVNEKLF
TRBJ2-1 | TRBV4-1 | NA | ASSQGPQEEQF
TRBJ2-3 | TRBV5-1 | NA | ASSSTGSTDTQY
TRBJ1-1 | TRBV19 | NA | ASSTNQGTPHTEAF
TRBJ2-2 | TRBV2 | NA | ASIEQGSGELF
TRBJ1-2 | TRBV28 | NA | ASSLRVGGYT
TRBJ2-3 | TRBV7-2 | NA | ASSPQGGLNTDTQY
TRBJ1-2 | TRBV28 | TRBD1 | ASSSGQGSYGYT
TRBJ1-6 | TRBV6-1 | NA | ASSPPGGYNSPLH
TRBJ2-4 | TRBV6-6 | NA | ASRPEGGGAKNIQY
TRBJ1-2 | TRBV5-6 | NA | ASSLTQNGYT
TRBJ2-3 | TRBV7-2 | TRBD1 | ASSLPRDRGSHTQY
TRBJ2-1 | TRBV20-1 | NA | SAINMGPQF
TRBJ1-1 | TRBV27 | NA | ASTAAMNTEAF
TRBJ2-7 | TRBV10-3 | NA | AIRGAGDPYEQY
TRBJ2-1 | TRBV6-6 | NA | ASSYWGSDEQF
TRBJ2-3 | TRBV28 | TRBD1 | ASSLTGGTDTQY
TRBJ2-1 | TRBV10-1 | TRBD2 | ASSETSVTRF